This T cell receptor (beta chain) was captured by sequencing in a study of identical twins. The V gene's germline CDR1 is SGHAT and CDR2 FQNNGV. The CDR3 loop spans 17 amino acids. V shed 2 bases and J shed 2 bases, with 19 bases lying between them. Each CDR3 protein is one row after TCRdb ran MiXCR on the 5' RACE reads. This sample has roughly 1,500,000 distinct CDR3 sequences, with roughly a third found just once. This clonotype was sampled from a newborn girl in good health. The material sequenced was cord blood. The chain joins TRBV11-2 to TRBJ2-7; perhaps D is TRBD1 or TRBD2 (6 bases each). The CDR3 loop reads CASSLFTGAGRTYEQYF. DNA for the CDR3: TGTGCCAGCAGCTTATTTACGGGGGCAGGTAGAACCTACGAGCAGTACTTC.